This T cell receptor beta chain is drawn from a study of beta chain features in type 1 diabetes. Concerning this clone itself: Its antigen remains unidentified.

The entirety of the isolated RNA underwent reverse transcription, so expressed TCRB transcripts were sequenced. The assay was immunoSEQ multiplex PCR, and TCRdb's table has in-frame clones only and misses some. The sample holds roughly 350,000 clones, roughly 9.6% seen once. Study results and limitations: With patients and controls alike, PCR might favor shorter templates to an equal degree. For TCRB rearrangement, an influence of HLA type remained unresolved here.

Each donor gave one heparinised blood draw averaging about 120 mL. Sample: naive CD4+ T cells from blood. This TCR derives from a woman under 40 in good health.

The CDR3 DNA is TGTGCCAGCAGTCCGGGACTAGTCAATGAGCAGTTCTTC. This encodes CASSPGLVNEQFF. V is TRBV14 and J is TRBJ2-1, with TRBD2 matching over 8 bases. The J segment lost 6 bases and the V segment lost 6 bases, leaving 4 bases of the junction unmatched. CDR3 length equals 13 residues. Per the germline V gene, CDR1 is SGHDN and CDR2 is FVKESK.